The 22 T cell receptor beta chains below were found in one sample sequenced in a study of identical twins. From the 5' RACE reads, TCRdb called clonotypes with MiXCR, one entry per CDR3 protein. This sample has nearly 650,000 distinct CDR3 sequences, with 7.1% found just once. The data also belong to a second study, concerning yellow fever vaccine responses in identical twins.

The sample was PBMCs. The receptors shown here come from a woman in her late teens or twenties in good health.

The chain is built from TRBV20-1 and TRBJ2-5; D perhaps matches TRBD2 (6 bases). The CDR3 contains 15 residues. V gave up 3 bases and J gave up 5 bases, with 19 bases separating them. CDR1 is DFQATT and CDR2 is SNEGSKA in the germline V gene (reference sequence). The CDR3 DNA reads TGCAGTGCTAGTGATATGTCTAGCGACCGGGAGACCCAGTACTTC. Translating gives CSASDMSSDRETQYF.

Ten or more counts support this clonotype. The chain is built from TRBV10-3 and TRBJ2-7; D unresolved. Trimming stripped 7 bases from V and 3 bases from J, with 7 bases between. The CDR3 consists of 11 residues. CDR1 and CDR2 (germline): ENHRY, SYGVKD. CDR3: CAIKGYYEQYF. In nucleotides, the CDR3 is TGTGCCATCAAGGGATACTACGAGCAGTACTTC.

This clonotype was counted many times. This chain connects TRBV6-2 or TRBV6-3 to TRBJ2-3; 10 nucleotides align to TRBD2. This CDR3 spans 14 amino acids. The ends lost 8 bases at V and 4 bases at J; junction bases unmatched: 6. From germline, CDR1 is MNHEY and CDR2 SVGEGT. CDR3 region: CASGTSDGSDTQYF. The CDR3 region has the DNA TGTGCCAGCGGGACTAGCGATGGGTCAGATACGCAGTATTTT.

This clonotype was picked up many times. J is TRBJ1-2 and V is TRBV12-3 or TRBV12-4; D ambiguous. With 2 bases removed from V and 8 bases from J, the gap between germline ends came to 18 bases. This CDR3 spans 15 amino acids. The CDR3 sequence: CASSLTGVSLSGYTF. The CDR3 nucleotides are TGTGCCAGCAGTTTAACTGGCGTTTCGTTATCCGGCTACACCTTC.

The V gene is TRBV15, the J gene TRBJ1-6; D is unresolved. Germline V gene data show CDR1 as LNHNV and CDR2 as YYDKDF (reference sequence). V lost 3 bases and J 12 bases, leaving 9 bases between the germline ends. The CDR3 is 12 residues long. The CDR3 bases are TGTGCCACCAGCAGCGAGACGGGACCCCTCCACTTT. It yields the protein CATSSETGPLHF.

This clonotype was seen many times. CDR3 loop: CASSFKTSGSQTQYF. DNA for the CDR3: TGCGCCAGCAGCTTTAAGACTAGCGGGAGTCAGACCCAGTACTTC. The rearrangement joins TRBV5-1 to TRBJ2-5; 12 positions match TRBD2. There are 15 residues in the CDR3. From germline, CDR1 is SGHRS and CDR2 YFSETQ. With 2 bases clipped from V and 6 bases from J, the junction kept 5 bases outside the gene matches.

The chain joins TRBV3-1 to TRBJ2-2; TRBD1 or TRBD2 may be the D gene (5 bases each). CDR1 is LGHDT, CDR2 YNNKEL, per germline (reference sequence). V dropped 8 bases and J dropped 1 base, with 17 bases sitting between them. This CDR3 has 16 residues. CDR3 sequence reads: CASATGQGMNTGELFF. The CDR3 DNA is TGTGCCAGCGCCACGGGGCAGGGAATGAACACCGGGGAGCTGTTTTTT.

A few counts support this clonotype. This chain uses TRBV24-1 with TRBJ2-1, with 7 bases that match TRBD2. The CDR3 covers 15 residues. V shed 6 bases, J shed 5 bases, and the junction held 9 bases outside the gene matches. The germline V gene has CDR1 KGHDR and CDR2 SFDVKD. The CDR3 spells CATSSGIDIHNEQFF. The CDR3 nucleotides read TGTGCCACCAGTAGCGGGATAGACATACACAATGAGCAGTTCTTC.

The rearrangement uses TRBV3-1 and TRBJ2-6, with D possibly being TRBD1 (6 bases). Trimming stripped 8 bases from V and 1 base from J, with 18 bases between. The CDR3 length is 17 residues. From germline, CDR1 is LGHDT and CDR2 YNNKEL (reference sequence). CDR3 region: CASSKDRFTSGANVLTF. The CDR3 DNA follows: TGTGCCAGCTCCAAGGACAGATTTACGTCTGGGGCCAACGTCCTGACTTTC.

The chain joins TRBV20-1 to TRBJ2-3, with TRBD2 identical over 8 bases. The CDR3 has 20 residues. CDR1 is DFQATT, CDR2 SNEGSKA, per germline (reference sequence). V was clipped by 0 bases and J by 2 bases; unmatched bases: 19. The CDR3 protein is CSARDPDGRAVDFPTDTQYF. CDR3 sequence (DNA): TGCAGTGCTAGAGATCCCGACGGGAGGGCAGTCGATTTTCCCACAGATACGCAGTATTTT.

This clonotype was counted between two and nine times. The genes are TRBV6-1 and TRBJ1-6; the D gene is possibly TRBD1 (5 bases). Looked up from germline, CDR1 is MNHNS and CDR2 is SASEGT. There are 14 residues in the CDR3. V gave up 5 bases and J gave up 4 bases, with 9 bases separating them. DNA for the CDR3: TGTGCCAGCAGTAGAGGGGAGTATAATTCACCCCTCCACTTT. It yields the protein CASSRGEYNSPLHF.

This chain joins TRBV20-1 and TRBJ2-2, with D possibly TRBD1 on 6 matching bases. The germline gives CDR1 DFQATT, CDR2 SNEGSKA (reference sequence). V lost 5 bases, J lost 5 bases, and 12 bases lay in between. This CDR3 is 13 amino acids long. This CDR3 reads CSAGGRITGELFF. CDR3 DNA sequence: TGCAGTGCTGGGGGCCGTATAACCGGGGAGCTGTTTTTT.

J is TRBJ2-1 and V is TRBV29-1, with D possibly being TRBD1 (5 bases). With 4 bases removed from V and 6 bases from J, the gap between germline ends came to 19 bases. The CDR3 runs to 15 residues. The germline gives CDR1 SQVTM, CDR2 ANQGSEA. CDR3 protein: CSVVIGARYINEQFF. Here the CDR3 DNA reads TGCAGCGTTGTTATTGGGGCGCGGTATATCAATGAGCAGTTCTTC.

The chain employs TRBV7-9 and TRBJ2-5; 14 positions agree with TRBD2. The J segment lost 9 bases and the V segment lost 3 bases, leaving 6 bases of the junction unmatched. CDR1 is SEHNR, CDR2 FQNEAQ, per germline (reference sequence). CDR3 length equals 15 residues. The CDR3 DNA sequence: TGTGCCAGCAGCTTTGGGGGACTAGCGGGAGTTTCCCAGTACTTC. Residues: CASSFGGLAGVSQYF.

The chain has TRBV10-3 and TRBJ2-7, with D hard to call. V was trimmed by 0 bases and J by 5 bases, leaving 5 bases between them. The CDR3 consists of 12 residues. The germline CDR1 and CDR2 sequences are ENHRY and SYGVKD. CDR3 nucleotides: TGTGCCATCAGTGAGTCTGAACACGAGCAGTACGTC. Amino acids: CAISESEHEQYV.

This clonotype has just a few counts. The rearrangement joins TRBV20-1 to TRBJ2-1; D is unclear. V was cut by 6 bases and J by 3 bases, with 6 bases left in between. This CDR3 is built from 11 residues. Germline-derived CDR1 and CDR2 are DFQATT and SNEGSKA (reference sequence). As DNA, the CDR3 is TGCAGTGCCATTCTCTACAATGAGCAGTTCTTC. This encodes CSAILYNEQFF.

V is TRBV5-1 and J is TRBJ1-1; tentatively, D is TRBD1 (6 bases). V lost 4 bases to trimming and J lost 2 bases, with 12 bases between them. The germline V gene encodes CDR1 SGHRS and CDR2 YFSETQ. CDR3 length equals 14 residues. The CDR3 spells CASSGGHSNTEAFF. CDR3 sequence (DNA): TGCGCCAGCAGCGGGGGACACTCTAACACTGAAGCTTTCTTT.

This clonotype was counted only a few times. This chain joins TRBV10-3 and TRBJ2-1; D is unclear. Germline V gene sequence: CDR1 ENHRY, CDR2 SYGVKD. V was cut by 6 bases and J by 5 bases, with 8 bases left in between. The CDR3 is made up of 12 amino acids. CDR3 region: CAISGSDNEQFF. CDR3 bases: TGTGCCATCAGCGGCAGCGACAATGAGCAGTTCTTC.

The table lists this clonotype with a few counts. V usage is TRBV4-2 and J usage is TRBJ2-5; D is undetermined. V was shortened by 0 bases and J by 6 bases, with 5 bases between the two germline ends. Germline lookup yields CDR1 LGHNA and CDR2 YNFKEQ. The CDR3 is 12 residues long. The CDR3 reads CASSQDFQTQYF. The CDR3 bases are TGTGCCAGCAGCCAAGATTTCCAGACCCAGTACTTC.

V usage is TRBV15 and J usage is TRBJ2-1; D is tentatively TRBD1 or TRBD2 (5 bases each). The CDR3 is made up of 17 amino acids. V was cut by 1 base and J by 0 bases, with 13 bases left in between. Germline V gene sequence: CDR1 LNHNV, CDR2 YYDKDF (reference sequence). The CDR3 here is CATSRVPGRSSYNEQFF. In DNA, the CDR3 is TGTGCCACCAGCAGAGTGCCGGGACGAAGCTCCTACAATGAGCAGTTCTTC.

This clonotype was counted many times. The CDR3 spells CSAFASIQTDSYEQYF. CDR3 coding DNA: TGCAGTGCATTTGCCAGTATCCAGACAGACTCCTACGAGCAGTACTTC. The chain employs TRBV20-1 and TRBJ2-7; D is perhaps TRBD1 (5 bases). Germline CDR1 DFQATT, CDR2 SNEGSKA (reference sequence). Trimming shortened V by 6 bases and J by 0 bases, and 21 bases separated the two germline ends. This CDR3 spans 16 amino acids.

The table lists this clonotype with many counts. V gene TRBV3-1 combines with J gene TRBJ2-7, with D unclear. Germline V gene data show CDR1 as LGHDT and CDR2 as YNNKEL (reference sequence). Trimming took off 2 bases at V and 7 bases at J, with 21 bases between the two ends. The CDR3 runs 16 residues. The CDR3 protein is CASSQTFGPSGNEQYF. The CDR3 DNA follows: TGTGCCAGCAGCCAAACTTTCGGGCCCTCAGGAAATGAGCAGTACTTC.